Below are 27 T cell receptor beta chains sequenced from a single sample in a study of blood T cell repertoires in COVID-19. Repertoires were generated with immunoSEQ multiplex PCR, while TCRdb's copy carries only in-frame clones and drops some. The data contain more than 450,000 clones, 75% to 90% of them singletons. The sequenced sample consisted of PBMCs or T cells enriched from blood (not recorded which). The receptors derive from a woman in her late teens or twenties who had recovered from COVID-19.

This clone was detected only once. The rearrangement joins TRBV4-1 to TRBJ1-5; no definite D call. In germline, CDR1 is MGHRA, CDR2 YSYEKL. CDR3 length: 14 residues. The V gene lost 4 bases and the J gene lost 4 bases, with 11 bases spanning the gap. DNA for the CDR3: TGCGCCAGCAGCCCGGGAAGGGTTAATCAGCCCCAGCATTTT. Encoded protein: CASSPGRVNQPQHF.

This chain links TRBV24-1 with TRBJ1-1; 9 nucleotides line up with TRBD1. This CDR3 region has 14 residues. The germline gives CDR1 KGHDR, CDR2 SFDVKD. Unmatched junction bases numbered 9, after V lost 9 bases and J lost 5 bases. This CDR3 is CATGDREDGTEAFF. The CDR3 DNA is TGTGCCACCGGGGACAGGGAAGATGGGACTGAAGCTTTCTTT.

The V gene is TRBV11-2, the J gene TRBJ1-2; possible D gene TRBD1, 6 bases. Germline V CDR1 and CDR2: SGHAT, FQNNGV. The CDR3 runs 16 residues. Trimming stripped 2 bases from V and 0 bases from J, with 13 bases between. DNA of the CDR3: TGTGCCAGCAGCTTAAGTCAGGGGTGGTCTAACTATGGCTACACCTTC. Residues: CASSLSQGWSNYGYTF.

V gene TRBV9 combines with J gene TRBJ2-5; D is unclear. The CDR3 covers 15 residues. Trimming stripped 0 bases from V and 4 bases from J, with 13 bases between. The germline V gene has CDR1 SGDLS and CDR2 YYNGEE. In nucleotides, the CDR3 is TGTGCCAGCAGCGTAGGACTCAACTTGGGAGAGACCCAGTACTTC. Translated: CASSVGLNLGETQYF. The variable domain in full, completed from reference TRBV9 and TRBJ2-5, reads DSGVTQTPKHLITATGQRVTLRCSPRSGDLSVYWYQQSLDQGLQFLIQYYNGEERAKGNILERFSAQQFPDLHSELNLSSLELGDSALYFCASSVGLNLGETQYFGPGTRLLVL.

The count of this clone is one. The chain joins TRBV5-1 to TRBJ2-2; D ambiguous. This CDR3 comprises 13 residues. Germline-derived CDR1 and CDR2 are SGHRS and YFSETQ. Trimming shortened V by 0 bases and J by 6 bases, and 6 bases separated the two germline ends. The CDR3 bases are TGCGCCAGCAGCTTGGGCGGCGCCGGGGAGCTGTTTTTT. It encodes CASSLGGAGELFF.

The CDR3 loop reads CASSYYRGDQPQHF. The DNA of the CDR3 is TGTGCCAGCAGTTACTACAGGGGTGATCAGCCCCAGCATTTT. The chain combines TRBV6-5 with TRBJ1-5, with TRBD1 matching 7 bases. Trimming at V came to 1 base and at J to 5 bases, leaving 2 bases not matched to a gene. From germline, CDR1 is MNHEY and CDR2 SVGAGI. This CDR3 comprises 14 residues.

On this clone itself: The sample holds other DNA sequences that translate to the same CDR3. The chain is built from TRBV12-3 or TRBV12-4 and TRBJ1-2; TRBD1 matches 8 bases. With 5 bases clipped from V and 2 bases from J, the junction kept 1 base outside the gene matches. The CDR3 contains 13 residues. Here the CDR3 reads CASSRQGNYGYTF. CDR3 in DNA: TGTGCCAGCAGTAGACAGGGGAACTATGGCTACACCTTC.

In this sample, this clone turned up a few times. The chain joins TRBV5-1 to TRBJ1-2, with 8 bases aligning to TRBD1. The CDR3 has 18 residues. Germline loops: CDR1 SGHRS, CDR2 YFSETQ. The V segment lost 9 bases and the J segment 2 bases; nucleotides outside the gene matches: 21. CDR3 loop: CATDRSPPMTGENYGYTF. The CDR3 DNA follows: TGCGCCACCGATAGGTCACCCCCGATGACAGGGGAAAACTATGGCTACACCTTC.

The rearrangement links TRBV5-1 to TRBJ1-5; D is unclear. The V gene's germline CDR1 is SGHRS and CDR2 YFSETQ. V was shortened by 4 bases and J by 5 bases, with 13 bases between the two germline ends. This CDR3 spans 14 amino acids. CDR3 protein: CASSPRGGDQPQHF. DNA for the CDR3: TGCGCCAGCAGCCCACGGGGTGGGGATCAGCCCCAGCATTTT.

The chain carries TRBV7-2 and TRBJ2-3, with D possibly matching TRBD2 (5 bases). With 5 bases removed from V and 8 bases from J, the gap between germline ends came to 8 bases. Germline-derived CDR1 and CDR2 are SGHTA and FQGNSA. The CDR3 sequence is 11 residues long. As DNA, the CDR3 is TGTGCCAGCAGCGCAGGAGGTACGCAGTATTTT. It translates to CASSAGGTQYF.

This CDR3 reads CAIQDRDPSSYNEQFF. CDR3 DNA: TGTGCCATTCAAGACAGGGACCCCAGCTCCTACAATGAGCAGTTCTTC. V is TRBV10-3 and J is TRBJ2-1; 7 bases agree with TRBD1. The CDR3 has 16 residues. Trimming cost V 9 bases and J 0 bases; bases outside gene matches: 11. The germline V gene has CDR1 ENHRY and CDR2 SYGVKD.

CDR3 DNA: TGTGCCATCAGTGCAGACAGGTTCCGGCACACAGATACGCAGTATTTT. Amino acids: CAISADRFRHTDTQYF. The chain is built from TRBV10-3 and TRBJ2-3; possibly TRBD1 for D (6 bases). The CDR3 consists of 16 residues. V was pared by 4 bases and J by 2 bases, with 16 bases between. The germline V gene has CDR1 ENHRY and CDR2 SYGVKD.

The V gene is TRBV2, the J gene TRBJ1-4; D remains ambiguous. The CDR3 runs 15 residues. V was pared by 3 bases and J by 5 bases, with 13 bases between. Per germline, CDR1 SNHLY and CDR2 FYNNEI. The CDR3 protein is CASSDKAGGNEKLFF. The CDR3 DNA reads TGTGCCAGCAGTGATAAGGCGGGCGGGAATGAAAAACTGTTTTTT.

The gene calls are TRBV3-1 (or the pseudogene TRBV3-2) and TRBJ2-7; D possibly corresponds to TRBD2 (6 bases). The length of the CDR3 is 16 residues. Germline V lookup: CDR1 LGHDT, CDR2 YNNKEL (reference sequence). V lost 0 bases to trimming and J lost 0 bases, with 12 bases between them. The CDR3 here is CASSQDPLAVSYEQYF. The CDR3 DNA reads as TGTGCCAGCAGCCAAGATCCCTTAGCGGTCTCCTACGAGCAGTACTTC.

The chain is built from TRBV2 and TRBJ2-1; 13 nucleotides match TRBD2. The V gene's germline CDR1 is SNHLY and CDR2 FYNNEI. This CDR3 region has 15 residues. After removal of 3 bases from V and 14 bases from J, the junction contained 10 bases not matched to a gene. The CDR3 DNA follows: TGTGCCAGCAGTGACGTAACTAGCGGGGGGGCGAAGGAGTTCTTC. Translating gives CASSDVTSGGAKEFF.

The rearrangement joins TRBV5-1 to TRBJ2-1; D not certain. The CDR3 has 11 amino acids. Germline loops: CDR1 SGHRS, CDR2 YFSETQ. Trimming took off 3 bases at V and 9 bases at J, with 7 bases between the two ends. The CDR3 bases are TGCGCCAGCAGCTCCGGTCTTGAGCAGTTCTTC. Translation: CASSSGLEQFF.

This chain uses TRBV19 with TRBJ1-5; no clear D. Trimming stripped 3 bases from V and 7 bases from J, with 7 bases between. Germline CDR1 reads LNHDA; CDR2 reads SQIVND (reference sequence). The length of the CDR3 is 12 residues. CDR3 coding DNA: TGTGCCAGTAGTATTGTAGAGCAGCCCCAGCATTTT. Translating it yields CASSIVEQPQHF.

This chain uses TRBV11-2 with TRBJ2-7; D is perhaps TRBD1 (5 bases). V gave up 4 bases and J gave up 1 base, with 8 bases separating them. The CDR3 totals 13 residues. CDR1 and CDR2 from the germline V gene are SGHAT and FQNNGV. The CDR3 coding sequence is TGTGCCAGCAGCTCCAGGGAATCCTACGAGCAGTACTTC. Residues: CASSSRESYEQYF.

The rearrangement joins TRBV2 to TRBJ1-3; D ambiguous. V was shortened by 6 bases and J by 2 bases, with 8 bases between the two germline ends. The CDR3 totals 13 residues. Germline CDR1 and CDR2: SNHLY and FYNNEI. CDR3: CASRELAGNTIYF. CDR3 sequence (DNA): TGTGCCAGCAGAGAGCTAGCTGGAAACACCATATATTTT.

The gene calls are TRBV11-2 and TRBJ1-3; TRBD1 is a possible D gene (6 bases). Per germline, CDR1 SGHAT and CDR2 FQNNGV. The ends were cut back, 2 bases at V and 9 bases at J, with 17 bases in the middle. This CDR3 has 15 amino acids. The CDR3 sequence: CASSLRTGVGGTIYF. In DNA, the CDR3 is TGTGCCAGCAGCTTAAGAACTGGGGTAGGGGGCACCATATATTTT.

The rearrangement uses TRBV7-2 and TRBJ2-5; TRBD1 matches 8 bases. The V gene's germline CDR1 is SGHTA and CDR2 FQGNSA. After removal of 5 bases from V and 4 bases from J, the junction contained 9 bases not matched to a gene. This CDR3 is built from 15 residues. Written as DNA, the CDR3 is TGTGCCAGCAGCCGGACAGGGATAGCCGGAGAGACCCAGTACTTC. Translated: CASSRTGIAGETQYF.

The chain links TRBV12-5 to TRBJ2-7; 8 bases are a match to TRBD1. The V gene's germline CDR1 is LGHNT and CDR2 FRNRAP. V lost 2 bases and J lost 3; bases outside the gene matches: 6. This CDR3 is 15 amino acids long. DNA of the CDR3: TGTGCTAGTGGTTTGAGGCTCACAGGGGGCTACGAGCAGTACTTC. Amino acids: CASGLRLTGGYEQYF.

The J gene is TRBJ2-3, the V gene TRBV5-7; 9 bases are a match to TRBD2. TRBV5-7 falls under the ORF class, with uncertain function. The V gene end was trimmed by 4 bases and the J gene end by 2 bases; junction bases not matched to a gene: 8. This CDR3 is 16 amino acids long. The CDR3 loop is CASSPKAGGITDTQYF. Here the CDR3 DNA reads TGTGCCAGCAGCCCTAAAGCGGGGGGAATCACAGATACGCAGTATTTT.

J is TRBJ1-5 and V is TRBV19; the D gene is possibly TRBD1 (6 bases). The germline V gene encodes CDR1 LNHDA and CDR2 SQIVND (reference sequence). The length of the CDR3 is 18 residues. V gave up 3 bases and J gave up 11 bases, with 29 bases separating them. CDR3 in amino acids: CASSIPGGRGETPSSQHF. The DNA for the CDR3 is TGTGCCAGTAGTATCCCCGGAGGCAGGGGCGAAACCCCAAGCTCCCAGCATTTT.

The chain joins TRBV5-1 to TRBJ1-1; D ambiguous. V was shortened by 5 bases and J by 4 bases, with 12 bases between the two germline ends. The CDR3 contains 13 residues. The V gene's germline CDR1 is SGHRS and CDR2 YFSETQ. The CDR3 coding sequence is TGCGCCAGCAGTCAAGGACTTGTCACTGAAGCTTTCTTT. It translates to CASSQGLVTEAFF.

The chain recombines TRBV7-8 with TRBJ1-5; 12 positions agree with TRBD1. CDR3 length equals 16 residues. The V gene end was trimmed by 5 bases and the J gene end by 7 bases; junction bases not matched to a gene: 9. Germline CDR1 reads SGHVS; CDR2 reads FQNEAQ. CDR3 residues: CASSPPGQGAGQPQHF. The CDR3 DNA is TGTGCCAGCAGCCCCCCGGGACAGGGGGCAGGACAGCCCCAGCATTTT.

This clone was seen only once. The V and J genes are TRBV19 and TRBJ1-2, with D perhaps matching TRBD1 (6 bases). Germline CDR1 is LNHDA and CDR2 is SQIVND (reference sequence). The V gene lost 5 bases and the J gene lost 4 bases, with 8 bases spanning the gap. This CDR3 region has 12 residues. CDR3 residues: CASSSDSYGYTF. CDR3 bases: TGTGCCAGTAGTTCGGACAGCTATGGCTACACCTTC.